This T cell receptor (beta chain) was captured in a study of T-cell reconstitution after alpha-beta-depleted transplantation in children. This clonotype has at least ten counts. The antigen is undetermined. Preparation of the TCRbeta library used unique molecular identifiers. MiXCR, run by TCRdb on the PCR reads, gives a single entry per CDR3 protein. Counted here are fewer than 350,000 distinct CDR3 sequences, just over 7.5% occurring once; the ten biggest clones make up about 8.2%. Germline CDR1 reads SEHNR; CDR2 reads FQNEAQ (reference sequence). This CDR3 is 17 amino acids long. The ends lost 4 bases at V and 7 bases at J; junction bases unmatched: 10. Study-wide findings and caveats: Some patients owed their high day-60 TCRbeta diversity to surviving recipient T cells and thymic progenitors. The main origin of T-cell counts and diversity one year after transplant was newly produced T cells. There were reportedly several hundred expanded graft clones from which alpha-beta T cells came about two months after transplant.

The receptor was derived from a female patient aged 2 to 10 who had a stem cell transplant for Fanconi anemia, so the T cells may come from the graft donor. The chain joins TRBV7-9 to TRBJ1-6; 10 positions agree with TRBD1. The source was peripheral blood, collected 360 days after TCRalphabeta/CD19-depleted stem cell transplant. The CDR3 loop reads CASSYGTGVSGNSPLHF. In DNA, the CDR3 is TGTGCCAGCAGCTACGGGACAGGGGTATCGGGGAATTCACCCCTCCACTTT.